The 32 T cell receptor beta chains in this list originate from one sample, sequenced in a study of memory CD4+ T cells and cytomegalovirus serostatus. Assay used: immunoSEQ multiplex PCR; TCRdb lists only in-frame clones, some missing. The sample contains over 50,000 clones, 82% of which appear only once. The sort gate was single viable CD3+CD4+CD8-CD45RO+ cells for memory CD4+ T cells. The sequenced sample consisted of memory CD4+ T cells from blood. The receptors shown here come from an adult in good health and CMV-seronegative.

This clone was picked up one time. The chain recombines TRBV4-1 with TRBJ1-4, with TRBD1 matching 7 bases. Unmatched junction bases numbered 5, after V lost 0 bases and J lost 4 bases. Germline-derived CDR1 and CDR2 are MGHRA and YSYEKL. This CDR3 comprises 16 residues. CDR3 in amino acids: CASSQDGTAGNEKLFF. CDR3 in DNA: TGCGCCAGCAGCCAAGACGGGACAGCGGGTAATGAAAAACTGTTTTTT.

The V and J genes are TRBV5-1 and TRBJ2-3; no reliable D call. CDR3 length: 12 amino acids. CDR1 SGHRS and CDR2 YFSETQ come from the germline V gene. Trimming pared 0 bases from V and 7 bases from J, leaving 6 bases between. CDR3 in DNA: TGCGCCAGCAGCTTGGAAGCGTATACGCAGTATTTT. The encoded protein is CASSLEAYTQYF.

The chain couples TRBV9 to TRBJ2-1, with TRBD2 identical over 11 bases. Trimming removed 3 bases from V and 4 bases from J; junction bases left unmatched: 6. CDR1 SGDLS and CDR2 YYNGEE come from the germline V gene. The CDR3 is 16 amino acids. The CDR3 protein is CASSARSSGGYNEQFF. In nucleotides, the CDR3 is TGTGCCAGCAGCGCCCGATCTAGCGGGGGGTACAATGAGCAGTTCTTC.

The rearrangement joins TRBV5-1 to TRBJ2-2; possible D gene TRBD1, 5 bases. Trimming took off 0 bases at V and 0 bases at J, with 6 bases between the two ends. Germline CDR1 reads SGHRS; CDR2 reads YFSETQ. CDR3 length: 15 amino acids. The CDR3 DNA reads TGCGCCAGCAGCTTGGGGACACCGAACACCGGGGAGCTGTTTTTT. It translates to CASSLGTPNTGELFF.

The sample holds one count of this clone. The chain has TRBV7-3 and TRBJ2-2; D possibly corresponds to TRBD1 (6 bases). This CDR3 is built from 16 residues. V was shortened by 0 bases and J by 1 base, with 9 bases between the two germline ends. Germline V CDR1 and CDR2: SGHTA, FQGTGA. The CDR3 DNA reads TGTGCCAGCAGCTTAACTGGGACAAAGAACACCGGGGAGCTGTTTTTT. It codes for CASSLTGTKNTGELFF.

The chain joins TRBV7-9 to TRBJ1-2, with D possibly being TRBD1 (6 bases). V was trimmed by 5 bases and J by 8 bases, leaving 18 bases between them. In germline, CDR1 is SEHNR, CDR2 FQNEAQ (reference sequence). The CDR3 has 14 amino acids. CDR3 sequence (DNA): TGTGCCAGCAGCCGCCCCGCGGGCACAGGGGGCTACACCTTC. The encoded protein is CASSRPAGTGGYTF.

This chain uses TRBV19 with TRBJ2-5; D is tentatively TRBD1 or TRBD2 (5 bases each). Trimming left V 3 bases short and J 5 bases short, with 10 bases between. This CDR3 contains 13 residues. Germline CDR1 and CDR2: LNHDA and SQIVND (reference sequence). The CDR3, as DNA: TGTGCCAGTAGTATGGACGGGGCGGAGACCCAGTACTTC. Its protein is CASSMDGAETQYF.

V gene TRBV7-2 combines with J gene TRBJ1-2; D is unclear. Germline CDR1 reads SGHTA; CDR2 reads FQGNSA. The CDR3 length is 17 residues. Trimming left V 1 base short and J 6 bases short, with 21 bases between. In nucleotides, the CDR3 is TGTGCCAGCAGCTTAGGGGTCAGTACTAAACCCGGCGATGGCTACACCTTC. Its translation is CASSLGVSTKPGDGYTF. Full variable domain (outside the CDR3, taken from reference TRBV7-2 and TRBJ1-2): GAGVSQSPSNKVTEKGKDVELRCDPISGHTALYWYRQSLGQGLEFLIYFQGNSAPDKSGLPSDRFSAERTGGSVSTLTIQRTQQEDSAVYLCASSLGVSTKPGDGYTFGSGTRLTVV.

The chain has TRBV6-1 and TRBJ2-2; D tentatively fits TRBD1 or TRBD2 (6 bases each). Trimming took 2 bases from V and 8 from J, leaving 12 bases between them. Per the germline V gene, CDR1 is MNHNS and CDR2 is SASEGT. This CDR3 region has 14 residues. The CDR3 DNA is TGTGCCAGCAGTGAATATGGGGGGCTAGGGGAGCTGTTTTTT. This sequence encodes CASSEYGGLGELFF.

This sequence joins TRBV2 and TRBJ1-4; no definite D call. The CDR3 is 13 amino acids. The germline V gene encodes CDR1 SNHLY and CDR2 FYNNEI. The ends were cut back, 4 bases at V and 8 bases at J, with 11 bases in the middle. CDR3 DNA sequence: TGTGCCAGCAGTGGTGGAGTCGGGGAAAAACTGTTTTTT. Translated: CASSGGVGEKLFF.

Turning to this clone: The conserved final phenylalanine or tryptophan is absent from the CDR3, which likely points to a read error. It is unclear where the CDR3 begins or ends on the DNA, so no DNA is shown, and the CDR3 is as TCRdb lists it. V usage is TRBV6-6 and J usage is TRBJ1-1; the table's D call, TRBD1, has no DNA check behind it. The V gene's germline CDR1 is MNHNY and CDR2 SVGAGI (reference sequence). The CDR3 extends over 13 residues, inclusive of both ends. CDR3 sequence reads: CASSYEIRAAADL.

The CDR3 DNA sequence: TGTGCCAGCTCACCACGCGCAACTAATGAAAAACTGTTTTTT. It codes for CASSPRATNEKLFF. The chain joins TRBV18 to TRBJ1-4; D unresolved. The CDR3 is made up of 14 amino acids. CDR1 and CDR2 from the germline V gene are KGHSH and LQKENI. V lost 1 base to trimming and J lost 0 bases, with 3 bases between them.

This clone appeared once. The CDR3 nucleotides read TGCGCCAGCAGTGCCGTGGACAGCTCTGGAAACACCATATATTTT. This encodes CASSAVDSSGNTIYF. The chain couples TRBV10-2 to TRBJ1-3, with D maybe TRBD1 (6 bases). The CDR3 loop spans 15 amino acids. Germline CDR1 is WSHSY and CDR2 is SAAADI. V dropped 4 bases and J dropped 0 bases, with 10 bases sitting between them.

The chain uses TRBV10-2 and TRBJ2-7; 9 nucleotides align to TRBD1. V was pared by 4 bases and J by 5 bases, with 9 bases of the junction left unmatched. Germline CDR1 WSHSY, CDR2 SAAADI. The CDR3 consists of 15 residues. Here the CDR3 reads CASSVAGTGYDEQYF. CDR3 sequence (DNA): TGCGCCAGCAGTGTGGCCGGGACAGGGTACGACGAGCAGTACTTC.

This clone turned up a few times. The chain has TRBV7-9 and TRBJ2-2; no clear D gene. The CDR3 consists of 12 residues. Germline CDR1 is SEHNR and CDR2 is FQNEAQ (reference sequence). V gave up 11 bases and J gave up 5 bases, with 12 bases separating them. The CDR3 DNA reads as TGTGCCTCCGGTAAGGTGACCGGGGAGCTGTTTTTT. Protein sequence: CASGKVTGELFF.

This chain joins TRBV2 and TRBJ2-7; TRBD2 is a possible D gene (5 bases). CDR1 and CDR2 from the germline V gene are SNHLY and FYNNEI. V dropped 4 bases and J dropped 4 bases, with 8 bases sitting between them. This CDR3 has 12 amino acids. CDR3: CASSVRGYEQYF. In nucleotides, the CDR3 is TGTGCCAGCAGTGTTCGGGGATACGAGCAGTACTTC.

The genes are TRBV11-2 and TRBJ1-6; 7 bases match TRBD1. Losses at the gene ends were 5 bases for V and 8 bases for J; bases not matched to a gene: 6. The CDR3 contains 14 residues. Germline-derived CDR1 and CDR2 are SGHAT and FQNNGV. DNA of the CDR3: TGTGCCAGCAGCCGGACAGGAACCGATTCACCCCTCCACTTT. Its translation is CASSRTGTDSPLHF.

The count of this clone is one. The chain combines TRBV2 with TRBJ1-5; 8 nucleotides line up with TRBD1. The CDR3 covers 14 residues. V trimming: 7 bases; J trimming: 7 bases; junction bases outside the gene matches: 9. Germline CDR1 is SNHLY and CDR2 is FYNNEI. Here the CDR3 reads CASNPGQGSQPQHF. The CDR3 nucleotides are TGTGCCAGCAACCCCGGACAGGGAAGCCAGCCCCAGCATTTT.

The rearrangement uses TRBV28 and TRBJ1-4; 7 bases map to TRBD1. The CDR3 spans 15 residues. The V gene end was trimmed by 11 bases and the J gene end by 3 bases; junction bases not matched to a gene: 12. Germline assignment: CDR1 MDHEN and CDR2 SYDVKM. The CDR3 region is CASGGNEVANEKLFF. In DNA form, the CDR3 reads TGTGCCTCAGGGGGGAATGAGGTAGCTAATGAAAAACTGTTTTTT.

J is TRBJ1-3 and V is TRBV5-5; the D gene is possibly TRBD1 (6 bases). Deletions cut 4 bases from V and 2 bases from J, with 10 bases between. Germline CDR1 reads SGHKS; CDR2 reads YYEKEE (reference sequence). The CDR3 is made up of 14 amino acids. CDR3 bases: TGTGCCAGCAGCATTACAGGGACTGGAAACACCATATATTTT. Translating gives CASSITGTGNTIYF.

Notes on this clone: Other DNA sequences of this sample code for an identical CDR3. DNA of the CDR3: TGTGCCTGGAATGAACGGGGGAGGACGCAGTATTTT. Translated, it gives CAWNERGRTQYF. This chain joins TRBV30 and TRBJ2-3; D might be TRBD2 (6 bases). Trimming left V 4 bases short and J 9 bases short, with 14 bases between. Germline lookup yields CDR1 GTSNPN and CDR2 SVGIG (reference sequence). This CDR3 has 12 residues.

The chain joins TRBV27 to TRBJ2-3, with D perhaps assigned TRBD1 or TRBD2 (5 bases each). Germline V gives CDR1 MNHEY, CDR2 SMNVEV (reference sequence). V lost 0 bases and J lost 4, with 14 bases in between. The CDR3 consists of 16 residues. The CDR3: CASSLSPGRIPDTQYF. DNA for the CDR3: TGTGCCAGCAGTTTATCTCCGGGGCGGATCCCAGATACGCAGTATTTT.

The genes are TRBV7-9 and TRBJ2-7; TRBD1 agrees at 7 bases. J lost 2 bases, V lost 4 bases, and 5 bases had no gene match. The CDR3 has 14 amino acids. CDR1 and CDR2 (germline): SEHNR, FQNEAQ (reference sequence). The CDR3 protein is CASSSRTGAYEQYF. The CDR3 DNA is TGTGCCAGCAGCTCCCGGACAGGAGCCTACGAGCAGTACTTC.

This clone showed up just a few times. This rearrangement joins TRBV14 to TRBJ1-1, with TRBD1 as a possible D gene (6 bases). Germline lookup yields CDR1 SGHDN and CDR2 FVKESK. This CDR3 is 12 amino acids long. V lost 4 bases and J lost 10, with 13 bases in between. The CDR3 DNA reads as TGTGCCAGCAGCCGCCAGGGGCGTTCAGCTTTCTTT. It codes for CASSRQGRSAFF.

This chain uses TRBV6-5 with TRBJ1-1, with 7 positions matching TRBD1. This CDR3 spans 13 amino acids. Germline V CDR1 and CDR2: MNHEY, SVGAGI. Trimming removed 6 bases from V and 1 base from J; junction bases left unmatched: 2. The chain's CDR3 is CASSDRANTEAFF. As DNA, the CDR3 is TGTGCCAGCAGCGACAGGGCGAACACTGAAGCTTTCTTT.

This chain uses TRBV11-1 with TRBJ2-5; 8 bases are shared with TRBD2. The CDR3 is made up of 16 amino acids. Losses at the gene ends were 5 bases for V and 4 bases for J; bases not matched to a gene: 12. The germline V gene encodes CDR1 SGHAT and CDR2 FQDESV (reference sequence). The CDR3 DNA is TGTGCCAGCAGCCCCCAGACTAGCGCGAGGGGAGAGACCCAGTACTTC. This gives the protein CASSPQTSARGETQYF.

V and J are TRBV6-4 and TRBJ2-3; possibly TRBD1 or TRBD2 for D (5 bases each). Germline lookup yields CDR1 MRHNA and CDR2 SNTAGT. Deletions cut 2 bases from V and 0 bases from J, with 9 bases between. The CDR3 runs 15 residues. The DNA for the CDR3 is TGTGCCAGCAGTGACGAGGGGCTGAGCACAGATACGCAGTATTTT. Its translation: CASSDEGLSTDTQYF.

The chain joins TRBV5-6 to TRBJ2-2; D remains unclear. V lost 0 bases, J lost 10 bases, and 4 bases lay in between. This CDR3 comprises 11 residues. In germline, CDR1 is SGHDT, CDR2 YYEEEE. The CDR3 reads CASSLEQELFF. The CDR3 DNA reads TGTGCCAGCAGCTTGGAACAGGAGCTGTTTTTT.

This clone was counted once. V is TRBV7-2 and J is TRBJ2-1; 7 bases are shared with TRBD1. Germline values: CDR1 SGHTA, CDR2 FQGNSA. The CDR3 totals 14 residues. V lost 5 bases to trimming and J lost 5 bases; unmatched junction nucleotides: 6. The CDR3 nucleotides are TGTGCCAGCAGCGCCGGGACAGTTAACAATGAGCAGTTCTTC. It yields the protein CASSAGTVNNEQFF.

This chain connects TRBV11-2 to TRBJ2-2; D may correspond to TRBD1 or TRBD2 (5 bases each). This CDR3 is 14 amino acids long. From germline, CDR1 is SGHAT and CDR2 FQNNGV. The V and J ends lost 10 bases and 0 bases respectively, with 12 bases between them. DNA for the CDR3: TGTGCCACCTCTCGGGGACCGAACACCGGGGAGCTGTTTTTT. As protein: CATSRGPNTGELFF.

The chain joins TRBV11-2 to TRBJ1-6; D is perhaps TRBD1 (5 bases). V lost 4 bases, J lost 14 bases, and 15 bases lay in between. Germline V gives CDR1 SGHAT, CDR2 FQNNGV. The CDR3 is 13 residues long. The CDR3 region has the DNA TGTGCCAGCAGCTCCCCACCGGGACGGGCCCTCCACTTT. This gives the protein CASSSPPGRALHF. The variable domain in full, with the rest retrieved from reference TRBV11-2 and TRBJ1-6, is EAGVAQSPRYKIIEKRQSVAFWCNPISGHATLYWYQQILGQGPKLLIQFQNNGVVDDSQLPKDRFSAERLKGVDSTLKIQPAKLEDSAVYLCASSSPPGRALHFGNGTRLTVT.

The chain employs TRBV15 and TRBJ1-4; TRBD1 might be the D (6 bases). V was clipped by 4 bases and J by 7 bases, with 16 bases between them. CDR1 and CDR2 (germline): LNHNV, YYDKDF (reference sequence). CDR3 length equals 15 residues. The CDR3 sequence is CATSKRTARSEKLFF. In DNA form, the CDR3 reads TGTGCCACCAGCAAGCGGACAGCGCGCAGTGAAAAACTGTTTTTT.